These 13 T cell receptor beta chains came from one sample sequenced in a study of blood T cell repertoires in COVID-19. Libraries were prepared by immunoSEQ multiplex PCR; TCRdb keeps only in-frame clonotypes and omits some of them. Among around 87,000 clones listed, roughly nine tenths were seen once. The specimen was peripheral blood. These receptor sequences come from a man between 45 and 60 years old with acute or convalescent COVID-19.

The chain couples TRBV28 to TRBJ2-1; possibly TRBD1 for D (6 bases). Germline CDR1 is MDHEN and CDR2 is SYDVKM. Trimming cost V 6 bases and J 4 bases, with 16 bases left between them. The CDR3 consists of 15 residues. The CDR3 reads CASRPTGSPYNEQFF. CDR3 sequence (DNA): TGTGCCAGCAGACCGACAGGTTCCCCTTACAATGAGCAGTTCTTC.

The chain combines TRBV5-4 with TRBJ2-6; 9 nucleotides agree with TRBD1. The germline CDR1 and CDR2 sequences are SGHNT and YYREEE (reference sequence). There are 18 residues in the CDR3. V gave up 6 bases and J gave up 4 bases; unmatched junction bases: 14. CDR3 sequence reads: CASTTNAGQGSGANVLTF. In DNA, the CDR3 is TGTGCCAGCACCACCAACGCGGGACAGGGTTCCGGGGCCAACGTCCTGACTTTC. Filled out from reference TRBV5-4 and TRBJ2-6, the complete variable domain reads ETGVTQSPTHLIKTRGQQVTLRCSSQSGHNTVSWYQQALGQGPQFIFQYYREEENGRGNFPPRFSGLQFPNYSSELNVNALELDDSALYLCASTTNAGQGSGANVLTFGAGSRLTVL.

The genes are TRBV19 and TRBJ2-1, with 7 bases identical to TRBD1. The CDR3 is 16 residues long. V dropped 4 bases and J dropped 1; count of bases not matched to a gene: 7. Germline V gene data show CDR1 as LNHDA and CDR2 as SQIVND (reference sequence). Written as DNA, the CDR3 is TGTGCCAGTAGTACTACAGGGACAGTATCCTACAATGAGCAGTTCTTC. Amino acids: CASSTTGTVSYNEQFF.

This chain uses TRBV20-1 with TRBJ1-4; the D gene is possibly TRBD1 (6 bases). Germline loops: CDR1 DFQATT, CDR2 SNEGSKA (reference sequence). V shed 6 bases and J shed 8 bases, with 10 bases lying between them. This CDR3 comprises 11 residues. The CDR3 here is CSAARGEKLFF. The CDR3 DNA follows: TGCAGTGCGGCCAGGGGAGAAAAACTGTTTTTT.

The chain recombines TRBV30 with TRBJ1-2; maybe TRBD1 (6 bases). Germline values: CDR1 GTSNPN, CDR2 SVGIG (reference sequence). The CDR3 spans 11 residues. Trimming left V 5 bases short and J 2 bases short, with 6 bases between. The CDR3 sequence: CAWDRNYGYTF. The CDR3 DNA is TGTGCCTGGGACAGGAACTATGGCTACACCTTC.

This clone has a single count. The rearrangement joins TRBV4-1 to TRBJ2-5; D unclear. V gave up 1 base and J gave up 5 bases, with 14 bases separating them. The CDR3 runs to 15 residues. Germline values: CDR1 MGHRA, CDR2 YSYEKL. The CDR3 bases are TGCGCCAGCAGCCAAGTTGACTCCTCTGGGGAGACCCAGTACTTC. Protein: CASSQVDSSGETQYF.

The CDR3 loop is CASSPTGGNQPQHF. The CDR3 region has the DNA TGTGCCAGCTCACCAACAGGGGGTAATCAGCCCCAGCATTTT. The chain uses TRBV18 and TRBJ1-5, with 8 positions matching TRBD1. V lost 2 bases and J lost 4; bases outside the gene matches: 1. Germline V CDR1 and CDR2: KGHSH, LQKENI. The CDR3 has 14 amino acids.

The chain is built from TRBV6-5 and TRBJ1-4, with 11 bases identical to TRBD1. This CDR3 is built from 14 residues. Per germline, CDR1 MNHEY and CDR2 SVGAGI. V gave up 6 bases and J gave up 8 bases; unmatched junction bases: 5. This CDR3 reads CASRGTGGGEKLFF. The CDR3, as DNA: TGTGCCAGCAGAGGGACAGGGGGAGGCGAAAAACTGTTTTTT.

This chain links TRBV29-1 with TRBJ2-4; TRBD1 is a possible D gene (6 bases). CDR3 length: 15 residues. CDR1 is SQVTM, CDR2 ANQGSEA, per germline. V was shortened by 0 bases and J by 0 bases, with 9 bases between the two germline ends. In nucleotides, the CDR3 is TGCAGCGTTGAAGACGACAGGCTAGCCAAAAACATTCAGTACTTC. Amino acids: CSVEDDRLAKNIQYF.

V is TRBV29-1 and J is TRBJ1-1, with D perhaps TRBD1 (6 bases). The CDR3 runs 13 residues. The V and J ends lost 5 bases and 0 bases respectively, with 10 bases between them. CDR1 SQVTM and CDR2 ANQGSEA come from the germline V gene. The CDR3 protein is CSVSDRLNTEAFF. In DNA, the CDR3 is TGCAGCGTTTCGGACAGACTGAACACTGAAGCTTTCTTT.

The chain has TRBV18 and TRBJ1-2; tentative D call: TRBD1 (6 bases). V was pared by 3 bases and J by 6 bases, with 11 bases between. The CDR3 consists of 13 residues. Per the germline V gene, CDR1 is KGHSH and CDR2 is LQKENI. The CDR3 is CASSPQDRNGYTF. The CDR3 DNA reads TGTGCCAGCTCACCGCAAGACAGGAATGGCTACACCTTC.

This chain uses TRBV9 with TRBJ2-5; tentatively, D is TRBD1 (5 bases). Germline CDR1 and CDR2: SGDLS and YYNGEE. The CDR3 spans 16 residues. V lost 0 bases and J 5 bases, leaving 17 bases between the germline ends. The chain's CDR3 is CASSVGSAGWRETQYF. The CDR3 DNA sequence: TGTGCCAGCAGCGTAGGCTCTGCAGGGTGGCGGGAGACCCAGTACTTC.

The chain has TRBV21-1 and TRBJ2-7; TRBD1 was called by the table and not checked on the DNA. TRBV21-1 is deemed a pseudogene. The CDR3 contains 14 residues. CDR3 protein: CASSKETGVYEQYV. CDR3 coding DNA: TGTGCCAGCAGCAAGGAGACAGGGGTTTACGAGCAGTACGTC.